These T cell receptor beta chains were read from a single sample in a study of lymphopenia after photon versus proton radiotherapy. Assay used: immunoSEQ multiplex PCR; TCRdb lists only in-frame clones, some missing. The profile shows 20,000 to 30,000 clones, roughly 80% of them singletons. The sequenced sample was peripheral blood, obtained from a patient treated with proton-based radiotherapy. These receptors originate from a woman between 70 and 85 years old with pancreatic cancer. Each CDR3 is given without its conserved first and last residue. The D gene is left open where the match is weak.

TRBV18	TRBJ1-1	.	ASSRSRGSSNTEAF
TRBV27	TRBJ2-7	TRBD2	ASSPSGLAGDESMRSYEQY
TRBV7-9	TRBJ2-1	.	AGNFGTEILQF
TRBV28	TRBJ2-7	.	ASSPPPNIEQY
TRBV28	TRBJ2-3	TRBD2	ASSEIIGTSGTLTDTQY
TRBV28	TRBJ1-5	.	ASSPTQGVGNQPQH
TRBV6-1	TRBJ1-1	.	ASSENPVVNTEAF
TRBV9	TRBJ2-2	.	ASSVVPDTGELF
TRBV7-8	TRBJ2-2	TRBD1	ASTPRPGQGPAGELF
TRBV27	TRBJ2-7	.	ASSLGEPGPRYEQY
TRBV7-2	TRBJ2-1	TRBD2	ASSRPGLSLVEQF
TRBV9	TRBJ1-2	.	ASSVLEGDGYT
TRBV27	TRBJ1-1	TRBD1	ASSRTGDTEAF
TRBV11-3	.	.	ASSLTRISGEQY
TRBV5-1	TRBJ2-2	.	ASSLVFRARGTSLETGELF
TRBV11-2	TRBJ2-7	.	ASSPLFQGRPYEQY
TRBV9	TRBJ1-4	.	ASSEQGYNEKLF
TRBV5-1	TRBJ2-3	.	ASSDLWEGTDTQY
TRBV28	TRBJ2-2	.	ASSRRGTGELF
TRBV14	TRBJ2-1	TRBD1	ASSRLGQGAFNEQF
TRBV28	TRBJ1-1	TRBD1	ASRSGQAGNTEAF
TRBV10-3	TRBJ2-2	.	AIRDTTSPGELF
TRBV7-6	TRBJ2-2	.	ASSLVPGTGELF
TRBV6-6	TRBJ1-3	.	ASSSQGNTIY
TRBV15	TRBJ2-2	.	ATATGGTNTGELF
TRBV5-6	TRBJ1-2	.	ASSLAVGGGYT
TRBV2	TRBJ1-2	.	ASSVIGEGYGYT
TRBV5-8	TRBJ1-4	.	ASSSEQPSNEKLF